The clone carrying this TCR beta chain has ten or more counts. This sample's TCRbeta library carried unique molecular identifier barcodes. TCRdb ran MiXCR on the PCR reads and lists one entry per CDR3 protein. The sample yields some 250,000 distinct CDR3 sequences, around 12% seen once. This sample stems from a study of T-cell reconstitution after alpha-beta-depleted transplantation in children. V shed 7 bases and J shed 7 bases, with 20 bases lying between them. This CDR3 has 15 residues. CDR1 and CDR2 from the germline V gene are SEHNR and FQNEAQ (reference sequence). The chain is built from TRBV7-9 and TRBJ1-5, with D maybe TRBD1 (5 bases). The sample consisted of PBMCs from the stem cell graft donor, taken from the stem cell graft. The TCR comes from a human donor who donated a stem cell graft to a child with acute lymphoblastic leukemia. The CDR3 loop is CASTAGLGVGQPQHF. The DNA for the CDR3 is TGTGCCAGCACCGCCGGATTGGGGGTGGGACAGCCCCAGCATTTT.